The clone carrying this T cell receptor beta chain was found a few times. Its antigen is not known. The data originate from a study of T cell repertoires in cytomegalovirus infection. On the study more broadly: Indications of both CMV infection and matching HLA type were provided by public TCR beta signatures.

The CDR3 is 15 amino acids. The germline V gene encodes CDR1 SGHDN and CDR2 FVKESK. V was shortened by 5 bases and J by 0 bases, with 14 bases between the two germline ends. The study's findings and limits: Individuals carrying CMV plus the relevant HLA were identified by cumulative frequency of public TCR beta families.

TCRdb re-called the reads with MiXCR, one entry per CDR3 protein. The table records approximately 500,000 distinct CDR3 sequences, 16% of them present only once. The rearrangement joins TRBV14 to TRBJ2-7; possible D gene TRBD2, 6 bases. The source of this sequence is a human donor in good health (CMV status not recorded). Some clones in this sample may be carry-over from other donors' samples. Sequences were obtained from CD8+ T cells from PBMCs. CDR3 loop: CASSAGGWGSYEQYF. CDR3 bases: TGTGCCAGCAGCGCCGGGGGATGGGGCTCCTACGAGCAGTACTTC. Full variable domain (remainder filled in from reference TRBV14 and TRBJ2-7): EAGVTQFPSHSVIEKGQTVTLRCDPISGHDNLYWYRRVMGKEIKFLLHFVKESKQDESGMPNNRFLAERTGGTYSTLKVQPAELEDSGVYFCASSAGGWGSYEQYFGPGTRLTVT.